This TCR beta chain originates from a study of blood T cell repertoires in COVID-19. Overall study context: COVID-19 samples, acute and convalescent, were from the United States, Italy and Spain. T cells, B-cell-depleted T cells, or PBMCs supplied cDNA or gDNA.

Seattle patients were enrolled during active infection and followed longitudinally. Authors' data handling: By means of reference gene primer amplification, nucleated cell counts were estimated. The repertoire was sequenced with immunoSEQ multiplex PCR; TCRdb's copy has only in-frame clones and lacks some. That table gives V, J and clone size, and the DNA gave D and trimming. The sample lists 40,000 to 45,000 clones; around 90% were seen once. V shed 4 bases and J 3 bases; nucleotides not matched to a gene: 4. Germline lookup yields CDR1 LNHDA and CDR2 SQIVND (reference sequence). CDR3 size: 14 residues.

Sequencing was done on a sample of peripheral blood. The gene calls are TRBV19 and TRBJ2-3, with TRBD2 matching over 7 bases. The TCR originated in a man in his fifties or sixties with COVID-19, enrolled during active disease. The CDR3 DNA reads TGTGCCAGTAGTAGCGGGAGTCGGACAGATACGCAGTATTTT. It yields the protein CASSSGSRTDTQYF.